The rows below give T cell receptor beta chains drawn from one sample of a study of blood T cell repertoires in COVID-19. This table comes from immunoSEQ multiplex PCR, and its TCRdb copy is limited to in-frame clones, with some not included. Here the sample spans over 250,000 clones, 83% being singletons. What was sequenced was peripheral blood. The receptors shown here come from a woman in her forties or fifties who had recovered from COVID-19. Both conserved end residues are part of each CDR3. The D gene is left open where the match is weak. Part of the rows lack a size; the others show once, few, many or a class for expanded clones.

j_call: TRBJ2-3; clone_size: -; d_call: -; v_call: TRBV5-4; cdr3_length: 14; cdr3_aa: CASSLARATDTQYF; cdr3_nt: TGTGCCAGCAGCTTGGCCAGGGCCACAGATACGCAGTATTTT
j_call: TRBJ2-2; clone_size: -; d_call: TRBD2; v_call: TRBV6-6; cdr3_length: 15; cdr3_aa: CASSSGTAVSGELFF; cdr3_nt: TGTGCCAGCAGTAGCGGGACGGCCGTAAGCGGGGAGCTGTTTTTT
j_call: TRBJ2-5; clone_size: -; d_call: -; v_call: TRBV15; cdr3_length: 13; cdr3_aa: CATSRDSMETQYF; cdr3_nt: TGTGCCACCAGCAGAGATAGTATGGAGACCCAGTACTTC
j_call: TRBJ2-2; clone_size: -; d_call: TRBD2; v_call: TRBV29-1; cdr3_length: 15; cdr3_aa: CSAIKTSGGAGELFF; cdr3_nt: TGCAGCGCCATAAAAACTAGCGGGGGGGCCGGGGAGCTGTTTTTT
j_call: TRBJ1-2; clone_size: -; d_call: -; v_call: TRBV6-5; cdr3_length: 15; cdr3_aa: CASSYSGERNYGYTF; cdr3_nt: TGTGCCAGCAGTTACTCCGGGGAACGGAACTATGGCTACACCTTC
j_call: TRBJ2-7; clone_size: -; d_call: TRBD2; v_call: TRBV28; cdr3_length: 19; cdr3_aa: CASSFPSLPTSGRAYEQYF; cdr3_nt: TGTGCCAGCAGTTTTCCCTCCCTCCCCACTAGCGGGAGAGCGTACGAGCAGTACTTC
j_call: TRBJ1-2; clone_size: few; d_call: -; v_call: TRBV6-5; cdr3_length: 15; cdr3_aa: CASSQKEGSLAGYTF; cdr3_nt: TGTGCCAGCAGTCAAAAGGAGGGGAGTTTGGCTGGCTACACCTTC
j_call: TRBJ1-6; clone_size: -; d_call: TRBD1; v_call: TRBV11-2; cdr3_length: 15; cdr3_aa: CASSLRDRVNSPLHF; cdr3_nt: TGTGCCAGCAGCCTCCGGGACAGGGTTAATTCACCCCTCCACTTT
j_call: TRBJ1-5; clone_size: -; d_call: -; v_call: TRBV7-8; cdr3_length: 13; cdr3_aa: CASSSIVDQPQHF; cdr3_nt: TGTGCCAGCAGCTCTATTGTGGATCAGCCCCAGCATTTT
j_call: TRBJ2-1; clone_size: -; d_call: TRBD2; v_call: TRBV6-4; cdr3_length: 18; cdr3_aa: CASSRLAGGSSSYNEQFF; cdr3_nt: TGTGCCAGCAGCAGACTAGCGGGGGGATCGAGCTCCTACAATGAGCAGTTCTTC
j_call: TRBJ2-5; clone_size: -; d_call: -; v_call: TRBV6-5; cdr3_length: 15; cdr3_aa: CASSPFGLSEETQYF; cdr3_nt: TGTGCCAGCAGTCCATTTGGGCTCTCTGAAGAGACCCAGTACTTC
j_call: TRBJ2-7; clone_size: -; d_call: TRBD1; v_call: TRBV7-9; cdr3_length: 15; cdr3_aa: CASSPTGTGTYEQYF; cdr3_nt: TGTGCCAGCAGCCCTACCGGGACAGGGACCTACGAGCAGTACTTC
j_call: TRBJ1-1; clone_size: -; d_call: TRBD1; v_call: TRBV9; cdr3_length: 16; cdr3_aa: CASSVDRVLRGTEAFF; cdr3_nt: TGTGCCAGCAGCGTCGACAGGGTCCTGAGGGGCACTGAAGCTTTCTTT
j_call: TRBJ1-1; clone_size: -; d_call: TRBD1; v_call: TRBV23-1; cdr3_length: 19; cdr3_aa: CASSQSIVGQGSMNTEAFF; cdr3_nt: TGCGCCAGCAGTCAATCAATCGTCGGACAGGGCTCTATGAACACTGAAGCTTTCTTT
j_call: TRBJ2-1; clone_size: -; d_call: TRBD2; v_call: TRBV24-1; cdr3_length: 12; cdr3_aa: CATGTSMYEQFF; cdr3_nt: TGTGCCACCGGGACTAGCATGTATGAGCAGTTCTTC
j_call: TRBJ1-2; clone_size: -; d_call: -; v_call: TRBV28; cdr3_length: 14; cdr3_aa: CASSFSGGRYGYTF; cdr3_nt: TGTGCCAGCAGTTTCTCGGGGGGCCGATATGGCTACACCTTC
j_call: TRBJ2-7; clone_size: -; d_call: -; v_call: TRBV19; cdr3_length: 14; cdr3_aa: CASSIARGRYEQYF; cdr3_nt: TGTGCCAGTAGTATAGCAAGGGGGAGATACGAGCAGTACTTC
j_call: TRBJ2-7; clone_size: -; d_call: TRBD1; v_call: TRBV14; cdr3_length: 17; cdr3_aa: CASSQDPWTGPSYEQYF; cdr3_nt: TGTGCCAGCAGCCAAGATCCCTGGACAGGGCCGAGCTACGAGCAGTACTTC
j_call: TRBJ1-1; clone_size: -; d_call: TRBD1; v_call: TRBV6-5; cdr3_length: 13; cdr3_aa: CASIHRGGLLAFF; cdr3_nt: TGTGCCAGCATTCACAGGGGTGGGCTTTTAGCTTTCTTT
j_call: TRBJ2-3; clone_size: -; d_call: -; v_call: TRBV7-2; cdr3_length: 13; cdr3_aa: CASSLGWPVAQYF; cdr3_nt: TGTGCCAGCAGCTTAGGATGGCCTGTGGCGCAGTATTTT
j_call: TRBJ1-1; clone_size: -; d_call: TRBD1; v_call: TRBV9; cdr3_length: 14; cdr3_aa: CASSPRGDYTEAFF; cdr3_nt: TGTGCCAGCAGCCCCAGGGGGGACTACACTGAAGCTTTCTTT
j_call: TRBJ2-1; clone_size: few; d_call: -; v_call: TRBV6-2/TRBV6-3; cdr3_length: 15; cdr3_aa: CASSYSRLVSPVSFF; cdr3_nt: TGTGCCAGCAGTTACTCGAGACTAGTTTCTCCAGTCTCGTTCTTC